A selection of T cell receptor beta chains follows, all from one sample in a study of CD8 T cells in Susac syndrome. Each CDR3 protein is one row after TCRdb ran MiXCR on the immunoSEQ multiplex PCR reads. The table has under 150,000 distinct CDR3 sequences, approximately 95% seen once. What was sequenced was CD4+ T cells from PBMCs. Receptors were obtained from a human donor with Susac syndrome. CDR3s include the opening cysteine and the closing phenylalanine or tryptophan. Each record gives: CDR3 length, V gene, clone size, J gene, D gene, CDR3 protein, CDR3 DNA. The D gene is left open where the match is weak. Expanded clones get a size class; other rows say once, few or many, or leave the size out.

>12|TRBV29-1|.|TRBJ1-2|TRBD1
CSVGTGLYGYTF
TGCAGCGTTGGGACAGGACTATATGGCTACACCTTC
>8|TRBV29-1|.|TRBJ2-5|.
CSKETQYF
TGCAGTAAGGAGACCCAGTACTTC
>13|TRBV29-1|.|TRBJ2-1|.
CSVEWGIDSKQFF
TGCAGCGTCGAATGGGGAATCGACTCCAAGCAGTTCTTC
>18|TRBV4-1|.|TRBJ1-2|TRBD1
CASSQGAGTGHSPYGYTF
TGCGCCAGCAGCCAAGGGGCCGGGACAGGTCACTCCCCGTATGGCTACACCTTC
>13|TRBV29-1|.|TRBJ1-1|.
CSVSGRDSTEAFF
TGCAGCGTTTCGGGGCGCGATAGCACTGAAGCTTTCTTT
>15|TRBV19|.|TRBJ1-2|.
CASVTTGKGDYGYTF
TGTGCCAGTGTCACCACTGGGAAGGGCGACTATGGCTACACCTTC
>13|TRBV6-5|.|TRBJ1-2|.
CASRKTGFYGYTF
TGTGCCAGCAGAAAAACAGGGTTCTATGGCTACACCTTC
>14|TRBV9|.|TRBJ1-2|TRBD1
CASSTTGDAYGYTF
TGTGCCAGCAGTACGACAGGGGACGCTTATGGCTACACCTTC
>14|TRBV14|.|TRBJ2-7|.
CASKRSGLLYEQYF
TGTGCCAGCAAAAGATCTGGCCTTTTATACGAGCAGTACTTC
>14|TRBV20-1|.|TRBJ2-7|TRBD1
CSAIPGQGVGEQYF
TGCAGTGCTATTCCGGGACAGGGGGTTGGCGAGCAGTACTTC
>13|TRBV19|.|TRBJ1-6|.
CASRAGINSPLHF
TGTGCCAGTAGGGCAGGGATTAATTCACCCCTCCACTTT
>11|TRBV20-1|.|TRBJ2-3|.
CSATEGRFQYF
TGCAGTGCTACGGAAGGGAGATTCCAGTATTTT
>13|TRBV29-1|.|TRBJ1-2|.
CSVRMRLRGGYTF
TGCAGCGTTAGAATGAGACTCCGGGGGGGCTACACCTTC
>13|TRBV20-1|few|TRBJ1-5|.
CSARGDGNQPQHF
TGCAGTGCTAGAGGGGACGGCAATCAGCCCCAGCATTTT
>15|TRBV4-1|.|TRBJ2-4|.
CASSRTGTGGDIQYF
TGCGCCAGCAGCCGAACCGGGACTGGAGGGGACATTCAGTACTTC
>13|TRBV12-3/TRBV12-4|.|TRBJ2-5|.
CASSFGVQETQYF
TGTGCCAGCAGTTTCGGTGTCCAAGAGACCCAGTACTTC
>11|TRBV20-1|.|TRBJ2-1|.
CSARDEFEQFF
TGCAGTGCTAGAGATGAGTTTGAGCAGTTCTTC
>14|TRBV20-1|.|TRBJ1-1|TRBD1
CSARTGGMNTEAFF
TGCAGTGCTCGGACAGGCGGTATGAACACTGAAGCTTTCTTT
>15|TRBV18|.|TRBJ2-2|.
CASSPGAVDTGELFF
TGTGCCAGCTCACCGGGGGCCGTGGACACCGGGGAGCTGTTTTTT
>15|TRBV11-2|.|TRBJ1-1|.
CASSSGQTLNTEAFF
TGTGCCAGCAGCTCCGGACAGACTTTGAACACTGAAGCTTTCTTT
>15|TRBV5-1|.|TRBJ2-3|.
CASSLSSTGTDTQYF
TGCGCCAGCAGCTTGTCCAGTACGGGCACAGATACGCAGTATTTT
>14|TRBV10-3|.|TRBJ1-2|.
CAISAATTGYGYTF
TGTGCCATCAGTGCGGCGACTACCGGCTATGGCTACACCTTC
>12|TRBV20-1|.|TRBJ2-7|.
CSAGGAVAEQYF
TGCAGCGCCGGGGGAGCCGTGGCCGAGCAGTACTTC
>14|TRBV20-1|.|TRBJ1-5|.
CSARDTGYNQPQHF
TGCAGTGCTAGAGATACCGGGTACAATCAGCCCCAGCATTTT
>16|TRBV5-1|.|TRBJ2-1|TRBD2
CASSPLEAGGPDEQFF
TGCGCCAGCAGCCCCCTTGAGGCGGGAGGGCCGGATGAGCAGTTCTTC
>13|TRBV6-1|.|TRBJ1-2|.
CASTGDRGNGYTF
TGTGCCAGCACGGGGGATCGTGGAAATGGCTACACCTTC
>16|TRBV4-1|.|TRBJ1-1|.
CASRARTLARDTEAFF
TGCGCCAGCAGGGCCAGGACTTTAGCCCGGGACACTGAAGCTTTCTTT
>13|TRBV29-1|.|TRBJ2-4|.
CSVDTAGVNIQYF
TGCAGCGTTGACACGGCAGGGGTGAACATTCAGTACTTC
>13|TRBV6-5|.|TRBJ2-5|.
CASSRQVRETQYF
TGTGCCAGCAGTAGACAGGTTAGGGAGACCCAGTACTTC
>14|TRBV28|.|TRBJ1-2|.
CASFSVRDSSGYTF
TGTGCCAGCTTCAGTGTCCGGGACTCCAGCGGCTACACCTTC
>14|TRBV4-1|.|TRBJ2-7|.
CASRRGAWEKEQYF
TGCGCCAGCAGGCGAGGGGCCTGGGAAAAGGAGCAGTACTTC
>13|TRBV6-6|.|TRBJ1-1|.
CASSYNAATEAFF
TGTGCCAGCAGTTACAATGCGGCCACTGAAGCTTTCTTT
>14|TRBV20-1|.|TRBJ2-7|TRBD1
CSARGRTGGLEQYF
TGCAGTGCTAGGGGGCGGACAGGCGGCCTCGAGCAGTACTTC
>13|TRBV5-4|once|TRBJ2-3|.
CASSWVLDDTQYF
TGTGCCAGCAGCTGGGTCCTTGACGATACGCAGTATTTT
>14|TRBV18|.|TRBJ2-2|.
CASSPPPGTGELFF
TGTGCCAGCTCACCACCTCCAGGGACCGGGGAGCTGTTTTTT
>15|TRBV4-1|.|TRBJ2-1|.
CASSQDGGTNNEQFF
TGCGCCAGCAGCCAAGATGGCGGGACAAACAATGAGCAGTTCTTC
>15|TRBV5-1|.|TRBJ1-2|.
CASSFLGGARYGYTF
TGCGCCAGCAGCTTCTTGGGGGGCGCTCGCTATGGCTACACCTTC
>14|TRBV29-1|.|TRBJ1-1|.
CSVSRVLGNTEAFF
TGCAGCGTGTCCAGGGTTTTGGGGAACACTGAAGCTTTCTTT
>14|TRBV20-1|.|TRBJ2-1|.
CSASRAESYNEQFF
TGCAGTGCTAGTCGGGCGGAGTCCTACAATGAGCAGTTCTTC
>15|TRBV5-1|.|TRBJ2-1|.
CASSLVRGSYNEQFF
TGCGCCAGCAGCTTGGTCCGGGGGAGCTACAATGAGCAGTTCTTC
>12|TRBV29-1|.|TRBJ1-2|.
CSVEGYPGTYTF
TGCAGCGTTGAGGGATATCCGGGAACCTACACCTTC
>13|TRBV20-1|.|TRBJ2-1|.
CSAIRGSYNEQFF
TGCAGTGCCATACGGGGGTCCTACAATGAGCAGTTCTTC
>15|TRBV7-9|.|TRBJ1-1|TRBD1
CASSLARTGDNEAFF
TGTGCCAGCAGCTTAGCGAGGACAGGGGATAATGAAGCTTTCTTT
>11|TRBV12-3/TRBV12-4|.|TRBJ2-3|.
CASRNTDTQYF
TGTGCCAGCAGAAACACAGATACGCAGTATTTT
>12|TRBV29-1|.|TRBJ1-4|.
CSVGVQNEKLFF
TGCAGCGTTGGAGTCCAAAATGAAAAACTGTTTTTT
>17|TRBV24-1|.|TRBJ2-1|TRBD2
CATSDSRTSGLGDEQFF
TGTGCCACCAGTGATTCCCGGACTAGCGGGTTGGGCGATGAGCAGTTCTTC
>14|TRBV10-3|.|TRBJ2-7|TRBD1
CAISETGASYEQYF
TGTGCCATCAGTGAGACAGGGGCCTCCTACGAGCAGTACTTC
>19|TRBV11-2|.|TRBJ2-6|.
CASSLRSQGVTSGANVLTF
TGTGCCAGCAGCTTACGATCCCAAGGAGTCACCTCTGGGGCCAACGTCCTGACTTTC
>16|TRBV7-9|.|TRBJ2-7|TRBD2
CASSFPVGLAPLEQYF
TGTGCCAGCAGCTTCCCGGTGGGACTAGCGCCTCTCGAGCAGTACTTC
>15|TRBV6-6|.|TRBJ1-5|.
CASSYAIGGNQPQHF
TGTGCCAGCAGTTACGCAATAGGGGGGAATCAGCCCCAGCATTTT
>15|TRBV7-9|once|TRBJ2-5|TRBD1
CASSSQGTGSETQYF
TGTGCCAGCAGCTCCCAAGGGACAGGGAGCGAGACCCAGTACTTC
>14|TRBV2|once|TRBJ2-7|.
CASRFQGHSYEQYF
TGTGCCAGCAGATTCCAAGGCCACTCCTACGAGCAGTACTTC
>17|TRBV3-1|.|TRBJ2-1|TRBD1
CASSQDSWTGKGNEQFF
TGTGCCAGCAGCCAAGATAGTTGGACAGGTAAAGGCAATGAGCAGTTCTTC
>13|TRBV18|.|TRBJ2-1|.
CASSPTNYNEQFF
TGTGCCAGCTCACCAACAAACTACAATGAGCAGTTCTTC
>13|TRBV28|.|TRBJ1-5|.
CASIEQGNQPQHF
TGTGCCAGCATCGAACAGGGAAATCAGCCCCAGCATTTT